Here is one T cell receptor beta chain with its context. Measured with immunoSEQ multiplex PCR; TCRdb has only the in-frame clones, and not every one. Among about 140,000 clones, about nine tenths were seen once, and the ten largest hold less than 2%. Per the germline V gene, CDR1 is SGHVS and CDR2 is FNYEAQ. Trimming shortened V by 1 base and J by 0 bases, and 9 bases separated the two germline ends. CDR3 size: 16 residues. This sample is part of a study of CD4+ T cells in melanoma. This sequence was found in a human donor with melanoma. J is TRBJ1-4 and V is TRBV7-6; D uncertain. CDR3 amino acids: CASSLDLQATNEKLFF. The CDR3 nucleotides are TGTGCCAGCAGCTTAGATCTCCAGGCAACTAATGAAAAACTGTTTTTT.